The sample holds one count of the clone carrying this T cell receptor (beta chain). These data belong to a study of T cell responses to AZD1222 COVID-19 vaccine. Clones were read by immunoSEQ multiplex PCR, and TCRdb kept only the in-frame ones, dropping some. This table has about 120,000 clones, about 90% appearing once. There are 17 residues in the CDR3. The ends lost 4 bases at V and 4 bases at J; junction bases unmatched: 11. Germline V lookup: CDR1 MGHRA, CDR2 YSYEKL. This sequence was found in an adult in good health. The source was peripheral blood, collected on day 0 of AZD1222 vaccination. The rearrangement links TRBV4-1 to TRBJ1-2, with 11 bases lining up with TRBD1. The CDR3 sequence is CASSPGTGGRRGYGYTF. Here the CDR3 DNA reads TGCGCCAGCAGCCCCGGGACAGGGGGGCGGCGAGGCTATGGCTACACCTTC.